The rows below give T cell receptor beta chains drawn from one sample of a study of blood T cells in healthy people across ages. TCRdb ran MiXCR on the 5' RACE reads and lists one entry per CDR3 protein. The table lists around 1.5 million distinct CDR3 sequences, roughly 60% of them singletons. Specimen: blood. These receptors were obtained from a man younger than 30 in good health. CDR3s include the opening cysteine and the closing phenylalanine or tryptophan. D genes are given only for firm matches. Expanded clones are given a class, and other clones once, few, many or no size at all.

TRBJ2-7	NA	TRBV2	TRBD2	CASSEGGRGDYEQYF	TGTGCCAGCAGTGAAGGGGGGAGGGGTGACTACGAGCAGTACTTC
TRBJ2-3	NA	TRBV28	TRBD2	CASSLWTSGNQEDTQYF	TGTGCCAGCAGTCTTTGGACTAGCGGTAATCAAGAGGATACGCAGTATTTT
TRBJ2-1	NA	TRBV5-6	NA	CASSTGGLVNEQFF	TGTGCCAGCAGTACCGGGGGACTCGTAAATGAGCAGTTCTTC
TRBJ1-4	NA	TRBV7-6	TRBD1	CASSHRGGRAPNEKLFF	TGTGCCAGCAGCCACCGAGGGGGCAGGGCCCCTAATGAAAAACTGTTTTTT
TRBJ2-7	few	TRBV6-1	NA	CASSEMDSYEQYF	TGTGCCAGCAGTGAAATGGACAGCTACGAGCAGTACTTC
TRBJ1-2	few	TRBV29-1	NA	CSVEDGGRANYGYTF	TGCAGCGTTGAAGATGGCGGGCGCGCTAACTATGGCTACACCTTC
TRBJ1-1	NA	TRBV20-1	NA	CSAQPQISAFF	TGCAGTGCCCAACCACAGATTAGTGCTTTCTTT
TRBJ2-5	NA	TRBV11-3	TRBD2	CASSIGTSGDQETQYF	TGTGCCAGCAGCATTGGGACTAGCGGGGACCAAGAGACCCAGTACTTC
TRBJ1-6	NA	TRBV20-1	NA	CSAQIGGSDSPLHF	TGCAGTGCGCAAATTGGGGGATCAGATTCACCCCTCCACTTT
TRBJ2-1	NA	TRBV10-3	NA	CAISGSGTYNEQFF	TGTGCCATCAGTGGGTCAGGGACCTACAATGAGCAGTTCTTC
TRBJ2-7	NA	TRBV27	NA	CASSSGAPLYEQYF	TGTGCCAGCAGTTCCGGGGCCCCACTCTACGAGCAGTACTTC
TRBJ2-4	NA	TRBV9	NA	CASSVGGGLGGNIQYF	TGTGCCAGCAGCGTAGGAGGGGGGCTCGGTGGAAACATTCAGTACTTC
TRBJ1-2	NA	TRBV6-5	TRBD1	CASSYGTGGNYGYTF	TGTGCCAGCAGTTACGGGACAGGGGGCAACTATGGCTACACCTTC
TRBJ2-7	once	TRBV6-5	NA	CASSYRRGNEQYF	TGTGCCAGCAGTTATCGCAGGGGTAACGAGCAGTACTTC
TRBJ2-3	NA	TRBV10-3	TRBD2	CAIRLAAGDTQYF	TGTGCCATCAGACTAGCGGCGGGAGATACGCAGTATTTT
TRBJ2-7	NA	TRBV13	NA	CASSLVTGESREQYF	TGTGCCAGCAGCTTAGTGACCGGGGAGTCACGCGAGCAGTACTTC
TRBJ2-7	NA	TRBV4-1	NA	CASSQVTGLLHYEQYF	TGCGCCAGCAGCCAAGTGACGGGACTTTTGCACTACGAGCAGTACTTC
TRBJ2-7	NA	TRBV12-3/TRBV12-4	NA	CASSFYGGGYEQYF	TGTGCCAGCAGTTTTTACGGAGGGGGATACGAGCAGTACTTC
TRBJ2-1	NA	TRBV24-1	NA	CATSNKYNEQFF	TGTGCCACCAGCAACAAGTACAATGAGCAGTTCTTC
TRBJ2-1	NA	TRBV6-5	NA	CASSYQGNEQFF	TGTGCCAGCAGTTATCAGGGAAATGAGCAGTTCTTC
TRBJ2-1	few	TRBV10-3	NA	CAISEAAAVEQFF	TGTGCCATCAGTGAGGCCGCAGCGGTTGAGCAGTTCTTC
TRBJ2-1	once	TRBV29-1	NA	CSVRYREIGNEQFF	TGCAGCGTTAGGTACAGGGAGATAGGCAATGAGCAGTTCTTC
TRBJ2-7	NA	TRBV4-1	NA	CASSQEQSSYNEQYF	TGCGCCAGCAGCCAAGAACAGAGCTCCTACAATGAGCAGTACTTC
TRBJ2-7	once	TRBV7-9	NA	CASSPPTGLYYEQYF	TGTGCCAGCAGCCCCCCCACGGGGCTGTACTACGAGCAGTACTTC
TRBJ2-1	NA	TRBV4-2	NA	CASSQEGPESSYNEQFF	TGTGCCAGCAGCCAAGAGGGTCCGGAAAGCTCCTACAATGAGCAGTTCTTC
TRBJ1-3	NA	TRBV6-1	NA	CASRVNLAGQLGNTIYF	TGTGCCAGCAGAGTGAATCTGGCGGGGCAGCTTGGAAACACCATATATTTT
TRBJ2-1	NA	TRBV5-4	NA	CASSYASNEQFF	TGTGCCAGCAGCTATGCCTCCAATGAGCAGTTCTTC
TRBJ1-5	NA	TRBV4-1	NA	CASSQEGVYSNQPQHF	TGCGCCAGCAGCCAAGAGGGAGTCTATAGCAATCAGCCCCAGCATTTT
TRBJ1-2	NA	TRBV6-1	NA	CASSEARDNYGYTF	TGTGCCAGCAGTGAAGCGCGGGATAACTATGGCTACACCTTC
TRBJ1-2	few	TRBV3-1	NA	CASSPGPSFLLYGYTF	TGTGCCAGCAGCCCCGGACCCTCCTTCCTTCTCTATGGCTACACCTTC
TRBJ2-1	NA	TRBV20-1	NA	CSARPGVSSYNEQFF	TGCAGTGCTAGGCCGGGGGTCAGCTCCTACAATGAGCAGTTCTTC
TRBJ1-4	NA	TRBV10-3	NA	CAIRSGGDEKLFF	TGTGCCATCAGGAGCGGTGGCGATGAAAAACTGTTTTTT
TRBJ2-1	few	TRBV29-1	NA	CSVTQTGAKNEQFF	TGCAGCGTTACCCAAACCGGTGCTAAAAATGAGCAGTTCTTC
TRBJ1-5	once	TRBV5-1	NA	CASSLSGGRDQPQHF	TGCGCCAGCAGCTTGTCTGGGGGCCGGGATCAGCCCCAGCATTTT
TRBJ1-2	NA	TRBV25-1	NA	CASSETGTLANYGYTF	TGTGCCAGCAGTGAAACTGGGACTCTAGCTAACTATGGCTACACCTTC
TRBJ2-4	NA	TRBV28	NA	CASSLLVGVIQYF	TGTGCCAGCAGTTTATTGGTCGGGGTCATTCAGTACTTC
TRBJ2-3	few	TRBV7-2	NA	CASSLAGSTQYF	TGTGCCAGCAGCTTAGCCGGAAGTACGCAGTATTTT
TRBJ1-3	NA	TRBV15	NA	CATAQGIWNTIYF	TGTGCCACCGCGCAGGGAATCTGGAACACCATATATTTT
TRBJ2-2	NA	TRBV5-5	NA	CVSSLIVSHNTGELFF	TGTGTCAGCAGCTTGATCGTCAGTCACAACACCGGGGAGCTGTTTTTT
TRBJ2-1	NA	TRBV12-3/TRBV12-4	NA	CASSLVGGVETQFF	TGTGCCAGCAGTTTGGTGGGGGGCGTAGAGACCCAGTTCTTC
TRBJ1-2	NA	TRBV11-2	NA	CASSPQEGTNYGYTF	TGTGCCAGCAGCCCCCAGGAGGGGACTAACTATGGCTACACCTTC
TRBJ1-2	NA	TRBV7-2	NA	CASSPTLWVGLNYGYTF	TGTGCCAGCAGCCCGACCCTTTGGGTAGGGCTTAACTATGGCTACACCTTC
TRBJ2-3	once	TRBV6-5	TRBD2	CASSYSAGVADTQYF	TGTGCCAGCAGTTACTCGGCGGGAGTGGCAGATACGCAGTATTTT
TRBJ2-1	NA	TRBV6-5	TRBD1	CASRMTGRSYNEQFF	TGTGCCAGCAGAATGACAGGGCGCTCCTACAATGAGCAGTTCTTC
TRBJ2-7	NA	TRBV7-9	NA	CASSLARLANEQYF	TGTGCCAGCAGCTTAGCCAGGCTTGCTAACGAGCAGTACTTC
TRBJ2-3	NA	TRBV5-1	NA	CASNKQGELSTDTQYF	TGCGCCAGCAATAAACAGGGCGAATTAAGCACAGATACGCAGTATTTT
TRBJ2-1	NA	TRBV6-5	NA	CASSYSLAKDEQFF	TGTGCCAGCAGTTACTCGTTAGCGAAGGATGAGCAGTTCTTC
TRBJ1-2	NA	TRBV20-1	TRBD1	CSASNPDRGGYGYTF	TGCAGTGCTTCTAATCCGGACAGGGGTGGCTATGGCTACACCTTC
TRBJ1-4	once	TRBV6-1	NA	CASNGRLGEGRGEKLFF	TGTGCCAGCAATGGCCGGTTGGGGGAAGGGAGGGGTGAAAAACTGTTTTTT
TRBJ1-6	NA	TRBV6-5	NA	CASSPIQGSSPLHF	TGTGCCAGCAGCCCTATACAGGGTAGCTCACCCCTCCACTTT
TRBJ2-7	NA	TRBV15	NA	CATSTEAYEQYF	TGTGCCACCAGCACGGAAGCCTACGAGCAGTACTTC
TRBJ2-3	NA	TRBV27	TRBD2	CASTRASGLDTQYF	TGTGCCAGCACACGGGCTAGCGGGCTGGATACGCAGTATTTT
TRBJ2-7	few	TRBV20-1	NA	CSARDWRGSYEQYF	TGCAGTGCTAGAGATTGGAGGGGCTCCTACGAGCAGTACTTC
TRBJ1-2	NA	TRBV4-1	NA	CASSQDLWADYTF	TGCGCCAGCAGCCAAGATCTGTGGGCGGACTACACCTTC